The present entry profiles one T cell receptor (beta chain) with its context. Its specificity is not known. Sequencing was at deep level. Sequencing was performed with immunoSEQ multiplex PCR; in TCRdb, only in-frame clones are kept and a portion is missing. The sample shows 500,000 to 650,000 clones, about 80% of them seen only once. This entry comes from a study of shared clonotypes between healthy human individuals. General study findings and limits: What limited the represented genetic and exposure-history diversity was the small number of donors. Clonotype sharing levels among donors were expected to vary with sequencing depth. Researchers sampled only blood; tissue repertoires likely differ.

Trimming at V came to 1 base and at J to 0 bases, leaving 9 bases not matched to a gene. Looked up from germline, CDR1 is SGHRS and CDR2 is YFSETQ. This CDR3 has 17 residues. Sequenced: PBMCs. V is TRBV5-1 and J is TRBJ2-7; 8 nucleotides line up with TRBD2. The receptor was derived from a woman aged 40 to 55 in good health. Some clones in this sample may be carry-over from other donors' samples. This chain's CDR3 is CASSLTLAGPSSYEQYF. DNA of the CDR3: TGCGCCAGCAGCTTGACTCTAGCGGGTCCAAGCTCCTACGAGCAGTACTTC.